The present entry profiles one T cell receptor beta chain with its context. Its antigen is not known. Deletions cut 5 bases from V and 6 bases from J, with 13 bases between. This CDR3 is 14 amino acids long. From germline, CDR1 is LNHNV and CDR2 YYDKDF (reference sequence). The PCR used 60 Vbeta and 13 Jbeta primers. Method: immunoSEQ multiplex PCR; TCRdb's copy keeps in-frame clones and lacks some. Of more than 100,000 clones detected, 15% appear once; the ten largest clones hold 1.9%. The data were taken from a study of cytomegalovirus exposure and HLA in healthy donors. Study observations and caveats: Cytomegalovirus-associated status was assigned to fewer than 200 TCR beta chains. Among TCR sequences, most were rare, though some public TCRs appeared in many donors.

Input material: PBMCs. This rearrangement joins TRBV15 to TRBJ2-2; D not certain. This receptor was taken from a woman between 18 and 29 years old in good health and CMV-seronegative. The DNA of the CDR3 is TGTGCCACCAGCCAAGAGACCCGGGCCGGGGAGCTGTTTTTT. Amino acid sequence: CATSQETRAGELFF.